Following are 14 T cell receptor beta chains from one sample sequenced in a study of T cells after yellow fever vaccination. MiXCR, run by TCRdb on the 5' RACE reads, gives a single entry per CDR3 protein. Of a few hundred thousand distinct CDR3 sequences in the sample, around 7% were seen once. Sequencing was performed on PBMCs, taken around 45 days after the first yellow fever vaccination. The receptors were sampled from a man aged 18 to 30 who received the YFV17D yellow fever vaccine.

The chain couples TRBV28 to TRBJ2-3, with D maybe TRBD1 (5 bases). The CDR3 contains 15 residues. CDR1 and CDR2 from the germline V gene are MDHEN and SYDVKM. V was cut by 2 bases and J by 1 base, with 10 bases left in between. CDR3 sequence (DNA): TGTGCCAGCAGTTTACAGGGAATGGGCACAGATACGCAGTATTTT. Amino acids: CASSLQGMGTDTQYF.

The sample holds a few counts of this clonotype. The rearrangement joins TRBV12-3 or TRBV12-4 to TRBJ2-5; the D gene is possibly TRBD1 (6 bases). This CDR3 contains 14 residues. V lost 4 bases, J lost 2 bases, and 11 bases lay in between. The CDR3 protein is CASSSRTAQETQYF. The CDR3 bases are TGTGCCAGCAGTTCCCGGACAGCACAAGAGACCCAGTACTTC.

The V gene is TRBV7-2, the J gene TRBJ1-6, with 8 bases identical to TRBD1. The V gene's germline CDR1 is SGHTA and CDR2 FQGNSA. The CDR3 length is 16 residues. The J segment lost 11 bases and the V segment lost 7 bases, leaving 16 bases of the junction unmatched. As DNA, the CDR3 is TGTGCCAGCACCAAGTTATCAGGGGGCGCAGGGACACCCCTCCACTTT. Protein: CASTKLSGGAGTPLHF.

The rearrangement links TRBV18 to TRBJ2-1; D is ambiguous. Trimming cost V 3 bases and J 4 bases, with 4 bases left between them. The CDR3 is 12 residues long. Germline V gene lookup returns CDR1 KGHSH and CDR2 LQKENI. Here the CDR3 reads CASSPNYNEQFF. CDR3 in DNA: TGTGCCAGCTCACCCAATTACAATGAGCAGTTCTTC. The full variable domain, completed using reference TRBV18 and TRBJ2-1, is NAGVMQNPRHLVRRRGQEARLRCSPMKGHSHVYWYRQLPEEGLKFMVYLQKENIIDESGMPKERFSAEFPKEGPSILRIQQVVRGDSAAYFCASSPNYNEQFFGPGTRLTVL.

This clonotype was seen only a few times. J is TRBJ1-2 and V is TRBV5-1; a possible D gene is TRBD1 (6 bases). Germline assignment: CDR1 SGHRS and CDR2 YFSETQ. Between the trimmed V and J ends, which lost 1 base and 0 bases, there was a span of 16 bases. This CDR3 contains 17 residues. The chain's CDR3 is CASSLNQGTSSNYGYTF. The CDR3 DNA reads TGCGCCAGCAGCTTGAATCAGGGGACCTCATCTAACTATGGCTACACCTTC.

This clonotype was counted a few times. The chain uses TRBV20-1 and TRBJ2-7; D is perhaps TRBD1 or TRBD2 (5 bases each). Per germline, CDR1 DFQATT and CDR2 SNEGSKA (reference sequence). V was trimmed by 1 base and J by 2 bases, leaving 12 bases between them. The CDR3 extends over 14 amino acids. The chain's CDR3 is CSARVPGSAYEQYF. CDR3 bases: TGCAGTGCTAGAGTCCCAGGGAGCGCCTACGAGCAGTACTTC.

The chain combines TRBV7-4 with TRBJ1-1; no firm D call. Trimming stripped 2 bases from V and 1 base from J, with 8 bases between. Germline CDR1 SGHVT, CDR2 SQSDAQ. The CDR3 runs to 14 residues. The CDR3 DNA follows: TGTGCCAGCAGCTTATGGGGTAGGAACACTGAAGCTTTCTTT. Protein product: CASSLWGRNTEAFF.

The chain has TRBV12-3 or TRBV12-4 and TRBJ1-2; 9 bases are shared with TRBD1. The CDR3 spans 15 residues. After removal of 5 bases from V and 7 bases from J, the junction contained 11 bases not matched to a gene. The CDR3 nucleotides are TGTGCCAGCAGTCGGCCGGGACAGGGAGTAAGTGGCTACACCTTC. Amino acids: CASSRPGQGVSGYTF.

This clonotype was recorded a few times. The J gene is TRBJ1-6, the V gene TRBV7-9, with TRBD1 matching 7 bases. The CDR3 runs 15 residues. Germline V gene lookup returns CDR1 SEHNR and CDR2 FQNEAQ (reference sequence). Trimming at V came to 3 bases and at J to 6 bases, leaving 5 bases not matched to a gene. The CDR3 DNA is TGTGCCAGCAGCTTCTTGACAGGGTCTAATTCACCCCTCCACTTT. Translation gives CASSFLTGSNSPLHF. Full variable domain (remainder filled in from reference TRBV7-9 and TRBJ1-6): DTGVSQNPRHKITKRGQNVTFRCDPISEHNRLYWYRQTLGQGPEFLTYFQNEAQLEKSRLLSDRFSAERPKGSFSTLEIQRTEQGDSAMYLCASSFLTGSNSPLHFGNGTRLTVT.

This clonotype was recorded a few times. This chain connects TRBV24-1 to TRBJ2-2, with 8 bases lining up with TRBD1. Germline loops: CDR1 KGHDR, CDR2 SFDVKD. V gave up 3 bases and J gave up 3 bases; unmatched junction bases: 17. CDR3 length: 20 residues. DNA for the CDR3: TGTGCCACCAGTGATCCCGCCGGACAGGGCAGTCCTCTTCACACCGGGGAGCTGTTTTTT. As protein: CATSDPAGQGSPLHTGELFF.

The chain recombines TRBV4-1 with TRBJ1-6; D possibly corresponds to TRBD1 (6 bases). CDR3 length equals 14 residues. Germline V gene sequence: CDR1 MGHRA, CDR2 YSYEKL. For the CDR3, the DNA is TGCGCTTCAGGCCGGGACAACTATAATTCACCCCTCCACTTT. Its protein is CASGRDNYNSPLHF.

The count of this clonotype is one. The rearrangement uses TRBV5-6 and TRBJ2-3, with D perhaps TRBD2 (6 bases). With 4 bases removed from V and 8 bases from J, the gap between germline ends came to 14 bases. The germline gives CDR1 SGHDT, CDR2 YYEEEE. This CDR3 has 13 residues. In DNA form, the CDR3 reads TGTGCCAGCAGCCAGAGCGGGCTGGGTACGCAGTATTTT. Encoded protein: CASSQSGLGTQYF.

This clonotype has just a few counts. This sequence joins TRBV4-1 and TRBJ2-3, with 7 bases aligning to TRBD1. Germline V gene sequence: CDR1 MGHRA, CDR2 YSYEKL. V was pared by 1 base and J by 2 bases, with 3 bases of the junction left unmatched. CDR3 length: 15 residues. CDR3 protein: CASSQAQGPTDTQYF. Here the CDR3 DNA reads TGCGCCAGCAGCCAAGCACAGGGGCCCACAGATACGCAGTATTTT.

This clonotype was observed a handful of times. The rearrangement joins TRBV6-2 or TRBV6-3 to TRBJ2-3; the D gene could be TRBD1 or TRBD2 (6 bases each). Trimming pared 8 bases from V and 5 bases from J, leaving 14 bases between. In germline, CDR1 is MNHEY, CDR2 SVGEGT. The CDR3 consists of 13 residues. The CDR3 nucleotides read TGTGCCAGCTCCCTACGGGGGCGAGATACGCAGTATTTT. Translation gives CASSLRGRDTQYF.